These T cell receptor beta chains were read from a single sample in a study of blood T cell repertoires in COVID-19. Here immunoSEQ multiplex PCR was the method, and the copy in TCRdb shows in-frame clones only, minus some. This sample yields around 300,000 clones, of which almost 90% are seen a single time; around 4.5% belongs to the top ten. The sample taken for sequencing was PBMCs or T cells enriched from blood (not recorded which). The receptors come from a woman aged 18-29 years with acute COVID-19. Both conserved end residues are part of each CDR3. The order of the fields is D gene, CDR3 length, V gene, clone size, J gene, CDR3 DNA, CDR3 protein. D genes are given only for firm matches. Size is omitted from some rows. Given values are once, few, many or a class for expanded clones.

NA	17	TRBV5-1	NA	TRBJ2-2	TGCGCCAGCAGCTTGACTGTGACTCGATCCAACACCGGGGAGCTGTTTTTT	CASSLTVTRSNTGELFF
TRBD1	15	TRBV28	NA	TRBJ1-3	TGTGCCAGCAGCAGAACCGGGACAGGGGCCTACACCATATATTTT	CASSRTGTGAYTIYF
NA	13	TRBV2	NA	TRBJ2-2	TGTGCCAGCAGTGTAACCGGCACCGGGGAGCTGTTTTTT	CASSVTGTGELFF
TRBD2	14	TRBV2	once	TRBJ2-1	TGTGCCAGCGGTGGACTAGCGGGAGTATTTGAGCAGTTCTTC	CASGGLAGVFEQFF
TRBD2	17	TRBV19	NA	TRBJ2-7	TGTGCCAGTAGTATAGCGACTAGCGCCCAGAGCTCCTACGAGCAGTACTTC	CASSIATSAQSSYEQYF
NA	17	TRBV2	NA	TRBJ2-2	TGTGCCAGCAGTGAAGCACGAACTAGTAGATCCCCCGGGGAGCTGTTTTTT	CASSEARTSRSPGELFF
NA	14	TRBV7-2	NA	TRBJ1-2	TGTGCCAGCAGCTTGAGACAGGCAAACTATGGCTACACCTTC	CASSLRQANYGYTF
TRBD2	13	TRBV5-1	NA	TRBJ2-5	TGCGCCAGCAAACTAGCGGGGCAAGAGACCCAGTACTTC	CASKLAGQETQYF
TRBD1	15	TRBV2	NA	TRBJ1-2	TGTGCCAGCAGGGGCTCGGGACAGGGGGCGAGGGGCTACACCTTC	CASRGSGQGARGYTF
NA	13	TRBV11-3	NA	TRBJ2-7	TGTGCCAGCAGCCCGCAGCAGGACTACGAGCAGTACTTC	CASSPQQDYEQYF
TRBD1	12	TRBV12-3/TRBV12-4	NA	TRBJ1-6	TGTGCCAGCAGGACAGGGGGCTCACCCCTCCACTTT	CASRTGGSPLHF
TRBD1	16	TRBV4-1	NA	TRBJ1-5	TGCGCCAGCAGCCAAGAATCGGGACAGGTAAATCAGCCCCAGCATTTT	CASSQESGQVNQPQHF
NA	12	TRBV9	NA	TRBJ2-3	TGTGCCAGCAGTCAGTACATTGATACGCAGTATTTT	CASSQYIDTQYF
TRBD2	16	TRBV28	NA	TRBJ2-1	TGTGCCAGCAGCTCTCCTTCGACTAGCGAGTACAATGAGCAGTTCTTC	CASSSPSTSEYNEQFF
NA	14	TRBV5-4	NA	TRBJ1-6	TGTGCCAGCAGCTCCCAGAGGGAGAATTCACCCCTCCACTTT	CASSSQRENSPLHF
NA	15	TRBV30	NA	TRBJ1-1	TGTGCCTGGTCCCGCGCCGGGACACTGAACACTGAAGCTTTCTTT	CAWSRAGTLNTEAFF
NA	13	TRBV6-5	once	TRBJ1-2	TGTGCCAGCAGTTACTCACAGAGTAGGGGCTACACCTTC	CASSYSQSRGYTF
NA	14	TRBV7-9	NA	TRBJ2-5	TGTGCCAGCAGCCCCGTCAGGGGGAGGGAGACCCAGTACTTC	CASSPVRGRETQYF
NA	13	TRBV7-2	NA	TRBJ2-7	TGTGCCAGCAGCTTAGCGAACGGTCTCGAGCAGTACTTC	CASSLANGLEQYF
NA	14	TRBV4-2	NA	TRBJ1-1	TGTGCCAGCAGCCAAAAACAGCTGAACACTGAAGCTTTCTTT	CASSQKQLNTEAFF
NA	13	TRBV12-3/TRBV12-4	NA	TRBJ2-7	TGTGCCAGCAGTTTAAACAATGCGGGCGAGCAGTACTTC	CASSLNNAGEQYF
TRBD1	14	TRBV10-2	NA	TRBJ1-6	TGCGCCAGCAGAGTACAGGGGAGAGATTCACCCCTCCACTTT	CASRVQGRDSPLHF
NA	16	TRBV9	NA	TRBJ2-3	TGTGCCAGCAGCGTAGAAGACAGGAGTGGGGCAGATACGCAGTATTTT	CASSVEDRSGADTQYF
TRBD2	17	TRBV19	NA	TRBJ2-6	TGTGCCAGTTGGACTAGCGGGAGGGCCGCTGGGGCCAACGTCCTGACTTTC	CASWTSGRAAGANVLTF
TRBD1	15	TRBV19	NA	TRBJ1-6	TGTGCCAGTAGTATGCGGGACAGGGGAGGTTCACCCCTCCACTTT	CASSMRDRGGSPLHF
NA	16	TRBV11-3	few	TRBJ2-1	TGTGCCAGCAGCTTAGAAAAGGGGCACCAATACAATGAGCAGTTCTTC	CASSLEKGHQYNEQFF
NA	13	TRBV5-1	NA	TRBJ1-2	TGCGCCAGCAGCCAGATAGCCCCCGGGGGCTACACCTTC	CASSQIAPGGYTF
NA	14	TRBV2	NA	TRBJ1-1	TGTGCCAGCAGTGAAGCCGAAGGGGGAACTGAAGCTTTCTTT	CASSEAEGGTEAFF
TRBD1	15	TRBV11-3	NA	TRBJ1-5	TGTGCCAGCAGCCTTCCACAGGGGAGCAATCAGCCCCAGCATTTT	CASSLPQGSNQPQHF
TRBD2	13	TRBV29-1	NA	TRBJ2-5	TGCAGCGTTAGGGGACTAGGAAAGGAGACCCAGTACTTC	CSVRGLGKETQYF
TRBD1	14	TRBV2	NA	TRBJ1-2	TGTGCCAGCAGTGGACAGGGGGAATCCTATGGCTACACCTTC	CASSGQGESYGYTF
TRBD2	15	TRBV28	NA	TRBJ2-1	TGTGCCAGCAGCTTACTAGCGGGAGTCTTGCATGAGCAGTTCTTC	CASSLLAGVLHEQFF
TRBD1	14	TRBV28	NA	TRBJ2-1	TGTGCTGGCAGTTGGGACAGGGGAAAGAGTGAGCAGTTCTTC	CAGSWDRGKSEQFF
NA	15	TRBV27	NA	TRBJ1-3	TGTGCCAGCTGTTCCACGGGGAGCTCTGGAAACACCATATATTTT	CASCSTGSSGNTIYF
TRBD1	19	TRBV7-3	NA	TRBJ1-1	TGTGCCAGCAGCCCCCAACAACCAGGACAGGGTACGGTGAACACTGAAGCTTTCTTT	CASSPQQPGQGTVNTEAFF
TRBD2	15	TRBV28	once	TRBJ2-1	TGTGCCAGCAGCGGAGGACTAGCGGGTTACAATGAGCAGTTCTTC	CASSGGLAGYNEQFF
TRBD1	16	TRBV5-5	NA	TRBJ1-3	TGTGCCAGCAGCTGGGACAGGGAAACTTCTGGAAACACCATATATTTT	CASSWDRETSGNTIYF
NA	15	TRBV28	NA	TRBJ1-5	TGTGCCAGCAGTCAGGGGCGATTGGGAAATCAGCCCCAGCATTTT	CASSQGRLGNQPQHF
NA	16	TRBV5-1	NA	TRBJ1-2	TGCGCCAGCAGCTTGGAGGGTCTAGGGTCAGGGTATGGCTACACCTTC	CASSLEGLGSGYGYTF
TRBD2	15	TRBV27	NA	TRBJ2-7	TGTGCCAGCAGTTTAATGACTAGCGGGGAGATGGAGCAGTACTTC	CASSLMTSGEMEQYF
NA	16	TRBV30	NA	TRBJ2-1	TGTGCCTGGAGTGGGGTCGGAGCGGGTTCCTACAATGAGCAGTTCTTC	CAWSGVGAGSYNEQFF
TRBD1	18	TRBV11-3	NA	TRBJ1-1	TGTGCCAGCAGCATATCGTCGTGGCCGACAGGGACTTATTCTGAAGCTTTCTTT	CASSISSWPTGTYSEAFF
NA	13	TRBV6-5	NA	TRBJ1-2	TGTGCCAGCAGCGGGGCAGGGGAGTATGGCTACACCTTC	CASSGAGEYGYTF
TRBD1	13	TRBV7-2	NA	TRBJ1-1	TGTGCCAGCAGCGCACCTGGACAGGGCGAAGCTTTCTTT	CASSAPGQGEAFF
TRBD2	15	TRBV5-1	NA	TRBJ2-3	TGCGCCAGCAGCACCGGGACTAGCGCCACAGATACGCAGTATTTT	CASSTGTSATDTQYF
TRBD1	18	TRBV18	once	TRBJ1-6	TGTGCCAGCTCACCTACCCTACAGGGGCCCAGCTATAATTCACCCCTCCACTTT	CASSPTLQGPSYNSPLHF
TRBD2	15	TRBV7-6	NA	TRBJ2-2	TGTGCCAGCAGCCTTATAGCGGGAATCACCGGGGAGCTGTTTTTT	CASSLIAGITGELFF
TRBD1	16	TRBV6-5	few	TRBJ2-7	TGTGCCAGCAGTTTACATACGACAGGGGATGCCTACGAGCAGTACTTC	CASSLHTTGDAYEQYF
NA	15	TRBV5-5	once	TRBJ2-7	TGTGCCAGCAGCACCCCCTCGACAGGAACTGGCGAGCAGTACTTC	CASSTPSTGTGEQYF
NA	12	TRBV7-9	once	TRBJ1-2	TGTGCCAGCAGCTGGGGCCTACAGGGCTACACCTTC	CASSWGLQGYTF
TRBD1	14	TRBV9	NA	TRBJ2-7	TGTGCCAGCAGCGTAGGGCAGGGGGCCTACGAGCAGTACTTC	CASSVGQGAYEQYF
NA	12	TRBV5-1	few	TRBJ2-1	TGCGCCAGCAGCTTGGGAAGCGGCGAACAGTTCTTC	CASSLGSGEQFF
TRBD1	14	TRBV19	NA	TRBJ1-5	TGTGCCAGTAGCCCGACAGGGTCGGGTCAGCCCCAGCATTTT	CASSPTGSGQPQHF
NA	15	TRBV28	NA	TRBJ2-7	TGTGCCAGCAGTTCTAGTAAGGGGCCTTCCTACGAGCAGTACTTC	CASSSSKGPSYEQYF